The next 2 T cell receptor beta chains were all read from a single sample in a study of blood T cell repertoires in COVID-19. Some clones are missing from TCRdb's copy, which holds only in-frame ones; the method was immunoSEQ multiplex PCR. The data show roughly 240,000 clones, with 65% to 90% seen just once and 4.7% held by the top ten. The source material was peripheral blood. The source is an older woman with acute or convalescent COVID-19.

This chain links TRBV7-2 with TRBJ1-5; 7 nucleotides match TRBD1. The CDR3 consists of 15 residues. Germline V gives CDR1 SGHTA, CDR2 FQGNSA. Trimming removed 3 bases from V and 4 bases from J; junction bases left unmatched: 6. The CDR3 coding sequence is TGTGCCAGCAGCTTCCGGGACAGATCGAATCAGCCCCAGCATTTT. Residues: CASSFRDRSNQPQHF.

The chain recombines TRBV11-2 with TRBJ2-2; 7 bases are a match to TRBD2. Per the germline V gene, CDR1 is SGHAT and CDR2 is FQNNGV. V lost 5 bases and J lost 1; bases outside the gene matches: 7. The CDR3 extends over 16 amino acids. In DNA form, the CDR3 reads TGTGCCAGCAGCCTAGGCACTAGCGTGAACACCGGGGAGCTGTTTTTT. This translates into CASSLGTSVNTGELFF.